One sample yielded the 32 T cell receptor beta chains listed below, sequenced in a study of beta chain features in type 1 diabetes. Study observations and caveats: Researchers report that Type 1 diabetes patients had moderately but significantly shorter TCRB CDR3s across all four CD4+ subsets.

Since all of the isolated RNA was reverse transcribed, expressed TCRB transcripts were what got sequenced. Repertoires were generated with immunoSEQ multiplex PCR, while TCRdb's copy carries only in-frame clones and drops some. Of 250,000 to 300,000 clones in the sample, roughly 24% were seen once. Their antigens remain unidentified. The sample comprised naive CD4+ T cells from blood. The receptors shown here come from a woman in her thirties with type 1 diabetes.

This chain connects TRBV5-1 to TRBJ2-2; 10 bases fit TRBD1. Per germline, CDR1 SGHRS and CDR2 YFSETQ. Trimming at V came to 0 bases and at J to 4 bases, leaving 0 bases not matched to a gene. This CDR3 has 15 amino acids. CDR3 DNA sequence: TGCGCCAGCAGCTTGGGGACAGGGGGCACCGGGGAGCTGTTTTTT. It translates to CASSLGTGGTGELFF.

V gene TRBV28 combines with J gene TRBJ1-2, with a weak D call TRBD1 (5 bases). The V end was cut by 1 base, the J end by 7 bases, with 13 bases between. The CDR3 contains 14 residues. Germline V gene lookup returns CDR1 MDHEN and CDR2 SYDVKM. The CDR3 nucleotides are TGTGCCAGCAGTTTATTTGGGGCCACGAGTGGCTACACCTTC. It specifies CASSLFGATSGYTF.

The CDR3: CASSVGGPDSYEQYF. CDR3 sequence (DNA): TGTGCCAGCAGCGTAGGAGGCCCCGACTCCTACGAGCAGTACTTC. V and J are TRBV9 and TRBJ2-7; D gene uncertain. The CDR3 sequence is 15 residues long. CDR1 SGDLS and CDR2 YYNGEE come from the germline V gene. The V end was cut by 0 bases, the J end by 0 bases, with 10 bases between.

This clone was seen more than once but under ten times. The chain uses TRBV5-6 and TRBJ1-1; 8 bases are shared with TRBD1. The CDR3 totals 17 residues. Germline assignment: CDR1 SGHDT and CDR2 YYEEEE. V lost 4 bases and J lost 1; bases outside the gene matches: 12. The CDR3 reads CASSPDRARPPNTEAFF. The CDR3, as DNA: TGTGCCAGCAGCCCGGACAGGGCAAGGCCCCCGAACACTGAAGCTTTCTTT.

The CDR3 region is CASSPGGGLADITDTQYF. The CDR3 DNA sequence: TGTGCCAGCAGCCCCGGCGGGGGACTAGCGGATATCACAGATACGCAGTATTTT. This chain uses TRBV13 with TRBJ2-3; 11 positions agree with TRBD2. V shed 5 bases, J shed 2 bases, and the junction held 12 bases outside the gene matches. Per the germline V gene, CDR1 is PRHDT and CDR2 is FYEKMQ (reference sequence). The CDR3 is 18 residues long.

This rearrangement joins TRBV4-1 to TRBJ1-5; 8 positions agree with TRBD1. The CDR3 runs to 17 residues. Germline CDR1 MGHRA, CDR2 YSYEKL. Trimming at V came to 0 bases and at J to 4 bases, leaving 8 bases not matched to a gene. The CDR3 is CASSQEQGAAGNQPQHF. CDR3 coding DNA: TGCGCCAGCAGCCAAGAGCAGGGGGCGGCAGGAAATCAGCCCCAGCATTTT.

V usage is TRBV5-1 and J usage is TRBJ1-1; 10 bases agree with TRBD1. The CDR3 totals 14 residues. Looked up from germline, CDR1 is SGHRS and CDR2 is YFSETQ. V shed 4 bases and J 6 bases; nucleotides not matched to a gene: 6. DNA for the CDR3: TGCGCCAGCAGCCCCGGACAGGGGGAGGCTGAAGCTTTCTTT. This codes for CASSPGQGEAEAFF.

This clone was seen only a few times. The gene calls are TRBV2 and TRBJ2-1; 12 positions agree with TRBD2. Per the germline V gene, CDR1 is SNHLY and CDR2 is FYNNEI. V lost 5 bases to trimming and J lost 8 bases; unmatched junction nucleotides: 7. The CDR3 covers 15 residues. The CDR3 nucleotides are TGTGCCAGCAGTCCGACTAGCGGGAGCAAGGATGAGCAGTTCTTC. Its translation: CASSPTSGSKDEQFF. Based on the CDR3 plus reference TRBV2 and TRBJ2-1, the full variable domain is EPEVTQTPSHQVTQMGQEVILRCVPISNHLYFYWYRQILGQKVEFLVSFYNNEISEKSEIFDDQFSVERPDGSNFTLKIRSTKLEDSAMYFCASSPTSGSKDEQFFGPGTRLTVL.

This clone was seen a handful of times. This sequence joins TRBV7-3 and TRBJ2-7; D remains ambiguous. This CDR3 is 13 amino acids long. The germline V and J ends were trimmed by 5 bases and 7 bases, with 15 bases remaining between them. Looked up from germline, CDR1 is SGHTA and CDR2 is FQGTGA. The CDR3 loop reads CASSQTALGEQYF. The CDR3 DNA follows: TGTGCCAGCAGCCAGACTGCCCTCGGAGAGCAGTACTTC. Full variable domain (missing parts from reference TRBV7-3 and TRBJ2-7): GAGVSQTPSNKVTEKGKYVELRCDPISGHTALYWYRQSLGQGPEFLIYFQGTGAADDSGLPNDRFFAVRPEGSVSTLKIQRTERGDSAVYLCASSQTALGEQYFGPGTRLTVT.

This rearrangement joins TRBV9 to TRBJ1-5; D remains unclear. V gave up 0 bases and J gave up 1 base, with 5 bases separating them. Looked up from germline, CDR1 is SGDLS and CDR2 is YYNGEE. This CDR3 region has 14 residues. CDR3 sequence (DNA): TGTGCCAGCAGCGTAGGACAAAGCAATCAGCCCCAGCATTTT. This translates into CASSVGQSNQPQHF.

Here the CDR3 DNA reads TGTGCCAGCACCGTCGGACAGGGCGGAGAGCAGTACTTC. Translating it yields CASTVGQGGEQYF. V usage is TRBV6-6 and J usage is TRBJ2-7; 8 positions match TRBD1. Trimming at V came to 7 bases and at J to 7 bases, leaving 9 bases not matched to a gene. The length of the CDR3 is 13 residues. The V gene's germline CDR1 is MNHNY and CDR2 SVGAGI (reference sequence).

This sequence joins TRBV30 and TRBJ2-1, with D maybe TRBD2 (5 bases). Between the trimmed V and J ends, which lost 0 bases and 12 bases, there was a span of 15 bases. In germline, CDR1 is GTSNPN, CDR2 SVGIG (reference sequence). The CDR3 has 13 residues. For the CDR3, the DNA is TGTGCCTGGAGTGTACGAGGGAACTTCGGGCAGTTCTTC. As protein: CAWSVRGNFGQFF. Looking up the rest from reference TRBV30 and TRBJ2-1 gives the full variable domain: SQTIHQWPATLVQPVGSPLSLECTVEGTSNPNLYWYRQAAGRGLQLLFYSVGIGQISSEVPQNLSASRPQDRQFILSSKKLLLSDSGFYLCAWSVRGNFGQFFGPGTRLTVL.

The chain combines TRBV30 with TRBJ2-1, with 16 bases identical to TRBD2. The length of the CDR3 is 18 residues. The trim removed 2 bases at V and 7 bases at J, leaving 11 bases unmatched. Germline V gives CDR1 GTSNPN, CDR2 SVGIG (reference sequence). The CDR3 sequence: CAWSTGTSGRVTGNEQFF. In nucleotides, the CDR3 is TGTGCCTGGAGTACGGGGACTAGCGGGAGGGTAACCGGGAATGAGCAGTTCTTC.

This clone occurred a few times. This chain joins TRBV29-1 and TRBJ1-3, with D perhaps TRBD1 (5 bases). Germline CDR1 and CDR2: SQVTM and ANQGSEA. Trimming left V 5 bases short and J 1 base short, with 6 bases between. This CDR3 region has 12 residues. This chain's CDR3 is CSVWTSGNTIYF. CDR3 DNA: TGCAGCGTTTGGACATCTGGAAACACCATATATTTT.

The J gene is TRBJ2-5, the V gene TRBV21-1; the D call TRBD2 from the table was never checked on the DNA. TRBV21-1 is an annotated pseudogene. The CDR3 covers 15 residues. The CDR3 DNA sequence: TGTGCCAGCAGCCTGCCGCGTAGAATTGAAGAGACCCAGTACTTC. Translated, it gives CASSLPRRIEETQYF.

CDR3 in amino acids: CASSSLAGEAYEQYF. CDR3 nucleotides: TGCGCCAGCAGCTCGTTAGCGGGAGAGGCTTACGAGCAGTACTTC. The V call is TRBV5-1, the J call TRBJ2-7; 9 bases line up with TRBD2. Germline V gives CDR1 SGHRS, CDR2 YFSETQ. The CDR3 loop spans 15 amino acids. Trimming removed 3 bases from V and 4 bases from J; junction bases left unmatched: 8.

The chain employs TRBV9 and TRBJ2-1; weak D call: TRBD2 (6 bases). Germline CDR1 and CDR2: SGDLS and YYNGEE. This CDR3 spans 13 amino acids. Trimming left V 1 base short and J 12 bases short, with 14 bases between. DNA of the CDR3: TGTGCCAGCAGCGTATACGAGGGAGGCTCGCAGTTCTTC. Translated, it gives CASSVYEGGSQFF. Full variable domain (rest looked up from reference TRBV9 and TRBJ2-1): DSGVTQTPKHLITATGQRVTLRCSPRSGDLSVYWYQQSLDQGLQFLIQYYNGEERAKGNILERFSAQQFPDLHSELNLSSLELGDSALYFCASSVYEGGSQFFGPGTRLTVL.

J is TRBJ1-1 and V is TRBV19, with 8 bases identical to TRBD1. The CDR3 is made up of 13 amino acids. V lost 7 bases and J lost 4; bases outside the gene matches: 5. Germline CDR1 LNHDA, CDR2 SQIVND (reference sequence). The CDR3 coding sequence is TGTGCCAGTATGGACAGGGCCGCCACTGAAGCTTTCTTT. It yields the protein CASMDRAATEAFF.

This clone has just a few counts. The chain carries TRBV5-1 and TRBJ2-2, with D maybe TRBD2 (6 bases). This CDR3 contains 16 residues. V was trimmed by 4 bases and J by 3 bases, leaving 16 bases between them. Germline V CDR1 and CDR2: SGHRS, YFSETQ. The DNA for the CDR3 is TGCGCCAGCAGCCCAGGTCGGGGGAGCGACACCGGGGAGCTGTTTTTT. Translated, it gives CASSPGRGSDTGELFF.

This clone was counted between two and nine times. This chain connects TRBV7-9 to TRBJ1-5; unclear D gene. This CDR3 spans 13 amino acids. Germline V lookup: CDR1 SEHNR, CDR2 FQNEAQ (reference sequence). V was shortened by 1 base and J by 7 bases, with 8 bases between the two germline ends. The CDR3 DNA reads TGTGCCAGCAGCTTAGGCGAGCGCCAGCCCCAGCATTTT. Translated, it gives CASSLGERQPQHF.

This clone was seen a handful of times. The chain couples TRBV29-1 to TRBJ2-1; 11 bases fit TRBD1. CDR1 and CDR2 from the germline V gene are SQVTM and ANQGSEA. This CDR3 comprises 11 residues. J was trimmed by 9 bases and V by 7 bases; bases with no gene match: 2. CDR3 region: CSGTGGGEQFF. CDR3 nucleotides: TGCAGCGGGACAGGGGGCGGTGAGCAGTTCTTC.

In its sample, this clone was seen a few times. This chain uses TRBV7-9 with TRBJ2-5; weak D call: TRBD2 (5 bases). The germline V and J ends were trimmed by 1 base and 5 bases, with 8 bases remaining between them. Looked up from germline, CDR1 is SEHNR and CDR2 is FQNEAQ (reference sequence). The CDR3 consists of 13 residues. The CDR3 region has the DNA TGTGCCAGCAGCTTAGGTACGGGGGAGACCCAGTACTTC. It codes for CASSLGTGETQYF. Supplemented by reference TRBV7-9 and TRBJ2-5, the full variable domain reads DTGVSQNPRHKITKRGQNVTFRCDPISEHNRLYWYRQTLGQGPEFLTYFQNEAQLEKSRLLSDRFSAERPKGSFSTLEIQRTEQGDSAMYLCASSLGTGETQYFGPGTRLLVL.

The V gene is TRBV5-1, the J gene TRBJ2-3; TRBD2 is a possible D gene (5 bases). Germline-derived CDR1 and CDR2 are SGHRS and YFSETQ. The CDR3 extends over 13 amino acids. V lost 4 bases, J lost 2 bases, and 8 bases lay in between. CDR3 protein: CASSSGPTDTQYF. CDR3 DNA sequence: TGCGCCAGCAGCAGCGGACCCACAGATACGCAGTATTTT. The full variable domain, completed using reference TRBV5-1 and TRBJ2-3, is KAGVTQTPRYLIKTRGQQVTLSCSPISGHRSVSWYQQTPGQGLQFLFEYFSETQRNKGNFPGRFSGRQFSNSRSEMNVSTLELGDSALYLCASSSGPTDTQYFGPGTRLTVL.

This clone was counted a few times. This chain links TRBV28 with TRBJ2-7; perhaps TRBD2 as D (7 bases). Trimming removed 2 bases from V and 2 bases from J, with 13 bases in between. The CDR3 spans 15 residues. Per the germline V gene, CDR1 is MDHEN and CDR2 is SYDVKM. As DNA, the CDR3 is TGTGCCAGCAGTTTAGATAAGGGGGGGACCTACGAGCAGTACTTC. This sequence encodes CASSLDKGGTYEQYF.

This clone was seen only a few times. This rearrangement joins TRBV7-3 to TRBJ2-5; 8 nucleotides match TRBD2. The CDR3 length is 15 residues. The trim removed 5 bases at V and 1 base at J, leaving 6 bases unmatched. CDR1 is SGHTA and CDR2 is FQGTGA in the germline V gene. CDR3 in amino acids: CASSQGLGVQETQYF. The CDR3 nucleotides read TGTGCCAGCAGCCAGGGACTAGGAGTCCAAGAGACCCAGTACTTC.

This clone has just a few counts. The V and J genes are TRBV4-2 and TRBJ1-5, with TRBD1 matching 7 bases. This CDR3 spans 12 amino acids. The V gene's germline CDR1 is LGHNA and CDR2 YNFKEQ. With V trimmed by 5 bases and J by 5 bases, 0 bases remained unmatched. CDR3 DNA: TGTGCCAGCAGCACAGGGGATCAGCCCCAGCATTTT. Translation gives CASSTGDQPQHF.

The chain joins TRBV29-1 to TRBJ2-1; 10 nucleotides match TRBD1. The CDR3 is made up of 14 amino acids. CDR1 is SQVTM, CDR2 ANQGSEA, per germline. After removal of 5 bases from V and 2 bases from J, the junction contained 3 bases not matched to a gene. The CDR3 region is CSVSGTGAYNEQFF. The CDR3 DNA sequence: TGCAGCGTTTCCGGGACAGGGGCCTACAATGAGCAGTTCTTC.

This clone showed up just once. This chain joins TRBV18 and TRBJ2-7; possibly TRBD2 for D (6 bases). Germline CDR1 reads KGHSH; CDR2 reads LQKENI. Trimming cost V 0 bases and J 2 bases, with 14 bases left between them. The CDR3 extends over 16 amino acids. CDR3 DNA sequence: TGTGCCAGCTCACCACCTTTAGCGGCCGGAACCTACGAGCAGTACTTC. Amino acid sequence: CASSPPLAAGTYEQYF.

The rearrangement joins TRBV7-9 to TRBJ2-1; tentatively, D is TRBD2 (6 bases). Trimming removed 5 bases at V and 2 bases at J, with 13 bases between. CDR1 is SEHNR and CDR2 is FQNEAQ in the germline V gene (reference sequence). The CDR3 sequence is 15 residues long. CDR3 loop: CASSPPGTAYNEQFF. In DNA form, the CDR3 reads TGTGCCAGCAGCCCCCCCGGGACTGCCTACAATGAGCAGTTCTTC.

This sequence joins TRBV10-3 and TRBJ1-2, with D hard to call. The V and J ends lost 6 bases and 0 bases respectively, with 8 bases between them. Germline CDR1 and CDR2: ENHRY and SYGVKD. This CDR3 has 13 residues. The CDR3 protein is CAIRLGANYGYTF. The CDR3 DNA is TGTGCCATCAGGCTCGGAGCTAACTATGGCTACACCTTC.

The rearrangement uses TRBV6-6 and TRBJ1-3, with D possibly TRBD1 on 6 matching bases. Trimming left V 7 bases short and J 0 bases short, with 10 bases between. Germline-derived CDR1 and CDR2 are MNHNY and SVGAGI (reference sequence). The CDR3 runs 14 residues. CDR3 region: CASTPTGSGNTIYF. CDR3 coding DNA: TGTGCCAGCACCCCGACAGGCTCTGGAAACACCATATATTTT.

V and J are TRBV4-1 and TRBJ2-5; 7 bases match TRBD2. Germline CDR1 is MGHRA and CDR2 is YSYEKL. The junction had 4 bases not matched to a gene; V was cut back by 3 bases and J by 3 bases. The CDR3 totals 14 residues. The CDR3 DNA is TGCGCCAGCAGCCACCGACTAGCTGAAGAGACCCAGTACTTC. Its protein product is CASSHRLAEETQYF.